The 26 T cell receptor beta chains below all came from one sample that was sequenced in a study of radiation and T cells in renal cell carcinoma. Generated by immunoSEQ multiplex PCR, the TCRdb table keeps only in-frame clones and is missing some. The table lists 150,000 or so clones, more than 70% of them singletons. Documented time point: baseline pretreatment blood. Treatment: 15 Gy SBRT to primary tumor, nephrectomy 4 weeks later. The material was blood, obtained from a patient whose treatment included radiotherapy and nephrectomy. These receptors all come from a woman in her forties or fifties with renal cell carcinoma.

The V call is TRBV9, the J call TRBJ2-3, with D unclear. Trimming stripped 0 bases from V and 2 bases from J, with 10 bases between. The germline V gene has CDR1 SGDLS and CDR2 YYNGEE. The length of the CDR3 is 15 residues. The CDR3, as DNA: TGTGCCAGCAGCGTAGTTTCCACACTCACAGATACGCAGTATTTT. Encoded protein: CASSVVSTLTDTQYF.

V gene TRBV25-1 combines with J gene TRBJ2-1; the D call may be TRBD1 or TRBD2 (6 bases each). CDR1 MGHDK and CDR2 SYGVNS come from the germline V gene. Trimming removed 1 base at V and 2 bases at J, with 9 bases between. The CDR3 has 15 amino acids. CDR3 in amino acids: CASSELGGTYNEQFF. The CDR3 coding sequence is TGTGCCAGCAGTGAATTGGGGGGCACCTACAATGAGCAGTTCTTC.

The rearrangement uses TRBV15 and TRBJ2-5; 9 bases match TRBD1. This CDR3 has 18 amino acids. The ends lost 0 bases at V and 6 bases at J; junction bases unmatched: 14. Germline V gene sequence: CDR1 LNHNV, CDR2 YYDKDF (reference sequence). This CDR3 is CATSRDKATRDREKTQYF. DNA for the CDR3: TGTGCCACCAGCAGAGATAAAGCCACCCGGGACAGGGAAAAGACCCAGTACTTC.

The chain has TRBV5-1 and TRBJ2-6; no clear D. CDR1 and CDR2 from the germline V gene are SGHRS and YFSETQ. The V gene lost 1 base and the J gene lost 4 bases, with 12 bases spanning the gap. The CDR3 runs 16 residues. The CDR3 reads CASSLPAPRGANVLTF. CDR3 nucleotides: TGCGCCAGCAGCTTGCCAGCTCCGCGGGGGGCCAACGTCCTGACTTTC.

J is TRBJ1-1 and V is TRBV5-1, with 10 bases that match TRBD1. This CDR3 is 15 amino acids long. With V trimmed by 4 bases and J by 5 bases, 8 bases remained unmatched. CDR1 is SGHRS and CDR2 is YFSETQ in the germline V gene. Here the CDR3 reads CASSKTGGGPTEAFF. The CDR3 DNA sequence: TGCGCCAGCAGCAAGACAGGGGGCGGTCCGACTGAAGCTTTCTTT.

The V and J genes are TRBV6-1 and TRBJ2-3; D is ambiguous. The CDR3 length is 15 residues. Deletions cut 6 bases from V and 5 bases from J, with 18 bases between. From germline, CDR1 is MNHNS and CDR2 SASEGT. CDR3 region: CASRQDLGSVDTQYF. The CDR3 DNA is TGTGCCAGCAGACAAGACCTAGGTTCCGTAGATACGCAGTATTTT.

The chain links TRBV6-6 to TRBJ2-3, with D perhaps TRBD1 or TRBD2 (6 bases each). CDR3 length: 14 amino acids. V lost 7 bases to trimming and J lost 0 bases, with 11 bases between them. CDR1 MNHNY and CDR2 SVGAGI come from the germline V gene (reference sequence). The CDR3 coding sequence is TGTGCCAGCATCTCGGGGGCCAGCACAGATACGCAGTATTTT. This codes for CASISGASTDTQYF.

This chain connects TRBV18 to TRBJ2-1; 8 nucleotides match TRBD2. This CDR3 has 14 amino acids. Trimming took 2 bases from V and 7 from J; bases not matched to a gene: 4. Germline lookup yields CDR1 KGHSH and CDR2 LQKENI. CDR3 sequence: CASSPNGGGNEQFF. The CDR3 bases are TGTGCCAGCTCACCAAACGGGGGGGGAAATGAGCAGTTCTTC.

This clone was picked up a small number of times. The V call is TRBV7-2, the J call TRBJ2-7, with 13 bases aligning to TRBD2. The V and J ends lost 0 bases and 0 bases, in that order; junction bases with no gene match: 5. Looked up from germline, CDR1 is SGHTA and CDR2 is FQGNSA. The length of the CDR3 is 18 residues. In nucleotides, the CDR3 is TGTGCCAGCAGCTTAGCGAGGACTAGCGGGGGCAGCTCCTACGAGCAGTACTTC. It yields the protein CASSLARTSGGSSYEQYF.

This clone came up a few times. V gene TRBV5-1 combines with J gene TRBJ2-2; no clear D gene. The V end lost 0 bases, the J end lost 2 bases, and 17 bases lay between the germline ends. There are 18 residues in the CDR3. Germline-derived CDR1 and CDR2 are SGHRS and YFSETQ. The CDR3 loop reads CASSLANFPQANTGELFF. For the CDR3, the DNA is TGCGCCAGCAGCTTGGCCAATTTCCCGCAGGCCAACACCGGGGAGCTGTTTTTT.

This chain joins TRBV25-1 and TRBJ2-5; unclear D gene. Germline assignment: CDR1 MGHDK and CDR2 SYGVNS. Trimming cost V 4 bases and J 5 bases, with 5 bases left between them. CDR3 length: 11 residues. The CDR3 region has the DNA TGTGCCAGCAGTGGATGGGAGACCCAGTACTTC. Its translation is CASSGWETQYF.

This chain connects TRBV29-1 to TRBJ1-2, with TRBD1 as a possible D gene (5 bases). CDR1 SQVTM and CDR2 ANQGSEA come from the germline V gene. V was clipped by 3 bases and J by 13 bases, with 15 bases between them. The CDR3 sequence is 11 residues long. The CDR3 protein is CSVDGRGIVTF. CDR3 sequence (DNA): TGCAGCGTTGATGGTAGGGGAATAGTCACCTTC.

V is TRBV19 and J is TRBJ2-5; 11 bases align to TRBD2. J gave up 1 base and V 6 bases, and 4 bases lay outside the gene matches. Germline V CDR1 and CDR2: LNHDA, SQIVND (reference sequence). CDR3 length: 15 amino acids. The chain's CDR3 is CASSTGTSGQETQYF. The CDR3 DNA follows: TGTGCCAGTAGCACTGGGACTAGCGGCCAAGAGACCCAGTACTTC.

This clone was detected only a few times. CDR3 coding DNA: TGTGCCAGCAGTGTTGGGGGCTCAGCTAATGAAAAACTGTTTTTT. It codes for CASSVGGSANEKLFF. The chain couples TRBV2 to TRBJ1-4; weak D call: TRBD1 (6 bases). The V gene's germline CDR1 is SNHLY and CDR2 FYNNEI. V lost 4 bases and J 3 bases, leaving 12 bases between the germline ends. The CDR3 spans 15 residues.

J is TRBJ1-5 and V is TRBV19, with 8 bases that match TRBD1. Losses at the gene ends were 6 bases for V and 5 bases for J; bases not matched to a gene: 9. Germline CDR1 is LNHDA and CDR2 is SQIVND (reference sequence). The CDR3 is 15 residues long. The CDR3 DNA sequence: TGTGCCAGTAGGGGAGACAGGGGAATCGATCAGCCCCAGCATTTT. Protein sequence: CASRGDRGIDQPQHF.

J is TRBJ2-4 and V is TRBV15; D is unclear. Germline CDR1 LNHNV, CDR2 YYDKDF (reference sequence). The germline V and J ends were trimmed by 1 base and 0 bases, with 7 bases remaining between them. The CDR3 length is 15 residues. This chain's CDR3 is CATSRVDTAKNIQYF. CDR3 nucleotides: TGTGCCACCAGCAGAGTAGATACAGCCAAAAACATTCAGTACTTC.

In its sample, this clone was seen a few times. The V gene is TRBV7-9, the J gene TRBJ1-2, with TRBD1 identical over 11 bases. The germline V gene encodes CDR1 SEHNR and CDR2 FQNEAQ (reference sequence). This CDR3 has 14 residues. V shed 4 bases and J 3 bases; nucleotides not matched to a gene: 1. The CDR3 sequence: CASSWTGGDYGYTF. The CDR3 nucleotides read TGTGCCAGCAGCTGGACAGGGGGCGACTATGGCTACACCTTC.

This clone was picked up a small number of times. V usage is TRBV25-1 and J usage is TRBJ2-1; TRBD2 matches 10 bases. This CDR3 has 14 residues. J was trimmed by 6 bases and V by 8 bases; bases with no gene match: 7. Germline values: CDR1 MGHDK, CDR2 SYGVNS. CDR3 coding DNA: TGTGCCAGCTCAACTAGCGGGGTCACCAATGAGCAGTTCTTC. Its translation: CASSTSGVTNEQFF.

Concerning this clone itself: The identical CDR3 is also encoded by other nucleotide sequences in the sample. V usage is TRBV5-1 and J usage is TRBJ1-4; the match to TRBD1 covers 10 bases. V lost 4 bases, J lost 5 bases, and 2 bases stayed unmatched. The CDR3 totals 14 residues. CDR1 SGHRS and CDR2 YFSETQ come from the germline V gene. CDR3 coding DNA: TGCGCCAGCAGCCTGGGACAGGGGAATGAAAAACTGTTTTTT. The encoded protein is CASSLGQGNEKLFF.

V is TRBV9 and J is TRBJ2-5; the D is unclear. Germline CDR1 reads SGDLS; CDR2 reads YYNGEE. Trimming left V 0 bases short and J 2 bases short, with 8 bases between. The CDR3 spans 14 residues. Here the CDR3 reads CASSVAQAQETQYF. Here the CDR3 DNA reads TGTGCCAGCAGCGTAGCTCAAGCGCAAGAGACCCAGTACTTC.

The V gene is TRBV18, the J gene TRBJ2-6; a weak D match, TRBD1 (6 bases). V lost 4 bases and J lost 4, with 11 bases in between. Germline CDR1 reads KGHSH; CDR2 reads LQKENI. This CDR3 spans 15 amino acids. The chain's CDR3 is CASSQQGTGANVLTF. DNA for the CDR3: TGTGCCAGCTCACAACAGGGAACCGGGGCCAACGTCCTGACTTTC.

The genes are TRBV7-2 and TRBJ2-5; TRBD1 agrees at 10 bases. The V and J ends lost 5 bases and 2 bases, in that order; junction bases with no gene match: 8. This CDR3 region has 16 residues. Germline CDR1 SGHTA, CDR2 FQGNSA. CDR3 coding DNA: TGTGCCAGCAGCCTAAGCACGGGACAGGGGCAAGAGACCCAGTACTTC. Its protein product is CASSLSTGQGQETQYF.

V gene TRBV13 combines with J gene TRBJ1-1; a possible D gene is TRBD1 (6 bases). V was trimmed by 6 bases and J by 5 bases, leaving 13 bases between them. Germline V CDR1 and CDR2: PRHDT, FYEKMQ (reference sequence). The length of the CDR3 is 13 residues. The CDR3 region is CASSPTGGTEAFF. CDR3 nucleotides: TGTGCCAGCAGTCCGACAGGTGGAACTGAAGCTTTCTTT. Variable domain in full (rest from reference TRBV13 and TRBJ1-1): AAGVIQSPRHLIKEKRETATLKCYPIPRHDTVYWYQQGPGQDPQFLISFYEKMQSDKGSIPDRFSAQQFSDYHSELNMSSLELGDSALYFCASSPTGGTEAFFGQGTRLTVV.

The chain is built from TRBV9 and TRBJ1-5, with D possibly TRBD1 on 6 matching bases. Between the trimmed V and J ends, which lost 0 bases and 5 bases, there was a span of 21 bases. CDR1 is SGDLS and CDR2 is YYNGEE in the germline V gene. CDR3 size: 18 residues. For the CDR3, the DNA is TGTGCCAGCAGCGTAGGGACAGCTATTTTAGTACCCTATCAGCCCCAGCATTTT. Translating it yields CASSVGTAILVPYQPQHF.

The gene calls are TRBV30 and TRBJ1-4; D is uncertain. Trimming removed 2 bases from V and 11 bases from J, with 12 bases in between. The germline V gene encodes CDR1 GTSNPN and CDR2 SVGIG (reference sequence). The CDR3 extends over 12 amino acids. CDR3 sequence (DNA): TGTGCCTGGAGTCTAAGCCCCGGGAAACTGTTTTTT. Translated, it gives CAWSLSPGKLFF. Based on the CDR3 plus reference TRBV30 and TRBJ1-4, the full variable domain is SQTIHQWPATLVQPVGSPLSLECTVEGTSNPNLYWYRQAAGRGLQLLFYSVGIGQISSEVPQNLSASRPQDRQFILSSKKLLLSDSGFYLCAWSLSPGKLFFGSGTQLSVL.

The DNA of the CDR3 is TGTGCCAGCAGTGAAGTAGGAGGGAACCGCTTCGGGGAGACCCAGTACTTC. Translation: CASSEVGGNRFGETQYF. V usage is TRBV6-1 and J usage is TRBJ2-5, with a possible D match to TRBD2 (6 bases). Germline V gives CDR1 MNHNS, CDR2 SASEGT. The V end was cut by 1 base, the J end by 5 bases, with 20 bases between. CDR3 length: 17 amino acids.